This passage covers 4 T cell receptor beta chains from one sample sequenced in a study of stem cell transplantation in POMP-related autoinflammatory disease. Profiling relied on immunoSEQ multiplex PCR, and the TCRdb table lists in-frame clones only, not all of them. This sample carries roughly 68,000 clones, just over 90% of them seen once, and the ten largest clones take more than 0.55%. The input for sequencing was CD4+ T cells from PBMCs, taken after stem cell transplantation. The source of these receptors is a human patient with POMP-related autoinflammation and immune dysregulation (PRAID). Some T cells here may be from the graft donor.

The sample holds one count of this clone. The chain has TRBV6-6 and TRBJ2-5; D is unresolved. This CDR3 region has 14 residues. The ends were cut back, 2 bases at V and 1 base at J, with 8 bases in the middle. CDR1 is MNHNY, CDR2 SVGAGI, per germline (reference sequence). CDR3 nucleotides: TGTGCCAGCAGTTACGGACGGCTCCAAGAGACCCAGTACTTC. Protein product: CASSYGRLQETQYF.

Here the CDR3 reads CAIRGNISNQPQHF. CDR3 coding DNA: TGTGCCATCAGGGGAAATATTAGCAATCAGCCCCAGCATTTT. The chain employs TRBV10-3 and TRBJ1-5; the D is unclear. CDR1 is ENHRY and CDR2 is SYGVKD in the germline V gene. CDR3 length: 14 amino acids. Trimming cost V 6 bases and J 0 bases, with 9 bases left between them.

The CDR3 loop reads CASSYSFTGELFF. The CDR3 nucleotides are TGTGCCAGCAGTTACTCCTTTACCGGGGAGCTGTTTTTT. V gene TRBV6-5 combines with J gene TRBJ2-2; no firm D call. The CDR3 is 13 residues long. Between the trimmed V and J ends, which lost 0 bases and 5 bases, there was a span of 4 bases. Germline CDR1 MNHEY, CDR2 SVGAGI.

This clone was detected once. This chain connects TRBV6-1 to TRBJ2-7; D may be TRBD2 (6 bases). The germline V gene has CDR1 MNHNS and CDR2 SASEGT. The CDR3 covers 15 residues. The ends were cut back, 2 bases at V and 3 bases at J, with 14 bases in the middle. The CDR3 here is CASSELNRRDYEQYF. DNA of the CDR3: TGTGCCAGCAGTGAACTCAACAGGCGGGACTACGAGCAGTACTTC.